This passage covers 13 T cell receptor beta chains from one sample sequenced in a study of prognosis after radiotherapy for stage I lung cancer. From genomic DNA, two-round multiplex PCR was used to amplify TCR beta CDR3. Primers were specific to each TRBV and TRBJ gene in first-round PCR. A single record per CDR3 protein comes from TCRdb applying MiXCR to the multiplex PCR reads. The sample holds about 24,000 distinct CDR3 sequences, under 40% seen once. The sample consisted of PBMCs, taken before or after stereotactic body radiation therapy (not recorded which). Receptors originate from a donor over 45 with non-small cell lung cancer.

This chain joins TRBV20-1 and TRBJ2-1; 10 bases fit TRBD2. The CDR3 consists of 16 residues. CDR1 is DFQATT and CDR2 is SNEGSKA in the germline V gene (reference sequence). Trimming took 0 bases from V and 9 from J; bases not matched to a gene: 11. CDR3 DNA sequence: TGCAGTGCTAGAGATAGGCGGCTAGCGGGAGACCGTGAGCAGTTCTTC. As protein: CSARDRRLAGDREQFF.

A remark on this clonotype: A much larger clone sits a single nucleotide away, making a read error possible. This rearrangement joins TRBV18 to TRBJ2-5; D is perhaps TRBD1 (5 bases). The J call may be faulty, since TRBJ2-1 better matches the DNA end. This CDR3 spans 16 amino acids. Germline V gene sequence: CDR1 KGHSH, CDR2 LQKENI. CDR3: CASPPAGMGDEGEQFF. The CDR3 DNA reads TGTGCCAGCCCACCGGCAGGGATGGGCGACGAAGGTGAGCAGTTCTTC.

This clonotype was recorded many times. The chain carries TRBV27 and TRBJ1-4, with D perhaps TRBD1 (6 bases). The germline gives CDR1 MNHEY, CDR2 SMNVEV (reference sequence). V was pared by 3 bases and J by 10 bases, with 12 bases between. CDR3 length: 13 amino acids. CDR3 residues: CASSFSWGAKLFF. The CDR3 region has the DNA TGTGCCAGCAGTTTTAGTTGGGGGGCAAAACTGTTTTTT. Full variable domain (missing parts from reference TRBV27 and TRBJ1-4): EAQVTQNPRYLITVTGKKLTVTCSQNMNHEYMSWYRQDPGLGLRQIYYSMNVEVTDKGDVPEGYKVSRKEKRNFPLILESPSPNQTSLYFCASSFSWGAKLFFGSGTQLSVL.

This clonotype came up many times. CDR3 amino acids: CASSFGLAGAGAYNEQFF. The CDR3 coding sequence is TGTGCCAGCAGCTTCGGACTAGCGGGAGCTGGGGCCTACAATGAGCAGTTCTTC. This chain uses TRBV9 with TRBJ2-1; 13 bases align to TRBD2. Trimming cost V 4 bases and J 2 bases; bases outside gene matches: 9. The CDR3 runs 18 residues. The germline V gene has CDR1 SGDLS and CDR2 YYNGEE. Full variable domain (missing parts from reference TRBV9 and TRBJ2-1): DSGVTQTPKHLITATGQRVTLRCSPRSGDLSVYWYQQSLDQGLQFLIQYYNGEERAKGNILERFSAQQFPDLHSELNLSSLELGDSALYFCASSFGLAGAGAYNEQFFGPGTRLTVL.

This clonotype was seen many times. This sequence may be a read error, since a much larger clone differs from it by one base. The genes are TRBV6-2 or TRBV6-3 and TRBJ2-2; 7 bases fit TRBD2. With V trimmed by 7 bases and J by 6 bases, 14 bases remained unmatched. Germline V gene data show CDR1 as MNHEY and CDR2 as SVGEGT. This CDR3 comprises 16 residues. In DNA, the CDR3 is TGTGCCAGCAATTCCCCAGCGGGATTCGCTTCCGGGGAGCTGTTTTTT. It specifies CASNSPAGFASGELFF.

The chain joins TRBV19 to TRBJ1-2, with D maybe TRBD1 (5 bases). Looked up from germline, CDR1 is LNHDA and CDR2 is SQIVND (reference sequence). The CDR3 contains 12 residues. V lost 6 bases and J lost 6, with 11 bases in between. CDR3: CASRDGGDGYTF. The CDR3 coding sequence is TGTGCCAGTAGAGATGGGGGGGATGGCTACACCTTC.

In this sample, this clonotype turned up many times. The chain employs TRBV19 and TRBJ2-5, with 9 nucleotides matching TRBD1. Germline V gives CDR1 LNHDA, CDR2 SQIVND (reference sequence). CDR3 length: 15 amino acids. The J segment lost 2 bases and the V segment lost 6 bases, leaving 7 bases of the junction unmatched. CDR3 residues: CASRTSTGGQETQYF. The CDR3 nucleotides read TGTGCCAGTAGAACCTCGACAGGGGGACAAGAGACCCAGTACTTC.

Many counts were recorded for this clonotype. This rearrangement joins TRBV11-3 to TRBJ1-1; TRBD1 matches at 7 bases. This CDR3 contains 13 residues. The germline CDR1 and CDR2 sequences are SGHNT and YENEEA. The V gene end was trimmed by 5 bases and the J gene end by 3 bases; junction bases not matched to a gene: 3. The CDR3 DNA reads TGTGCCAGCAGCCGGGGACAGTACACTGAAGCTTTCTTT. It translates to CASSRGQYTEAFF. The full variable domain, with the rest looked up from reference TRBV11-3 and TRBJ1-1, is EAGVVQSPRYKIIEKKQPVAFWCNPISGHNTLYWYLQNLGQGPELLIRYENEEAVDDSQLPKDRFSAERLKGVDSTLKIQPAELGDSAVYLCASSRGQYTEAFFGQGTRLTVV.

The table lists this clonotype with many counts. The genes are TRBV7-9 and TRBJ2-4; 8 bases fit TRBD1. This CDR3 is built from 14 residues. Per the germline V gene, CDR1 is SEHNR and CDR2 is FQNEAQ (reference sequence). J was trimmed by 7 bases and V by 5 bases; bases with no gene match: 7. As DNA, the CDR3 is TGTGCCAGCAGCCCCCGGACAGGGAGGAACATTCAGTACTTC. Protein product: CASSPRTGRNIQYF.

The sample holds many counts of this clonotype. The chain combines TRBV7-9 with TRBJ2-6; 7 nucleotides agree with TRBD1. The CDR3 has 14 amino acids. From germline, CDR1 is SEHNR and CDR2 FQNEAQ (reference sequence). V dropped 5 bases and J dropped 11; count of bases not matched to a gene: 9. The CDR3 here is CASSRDSRSDVLTF. CDR3 sequence (DNA): TGTGCCAGCAGCCGGGACAGCCGGTCGGACGTCCTGACTTTC.

In its sample, this clonotype was seen many times. The J gene is TRBJ1-4, the V gene TRBV15; possibly TRBD1 for D (5 bases). This CDR3 comprises 14 residues. Germline CDR1 LNHNV, CDR2 YYDKDF (reference sequence). V shed 6 bases and J shed 3 bases, with 11 bases lying between them. The DNA for the CDR3 is TGTGCCACCAGACAGGACGGACCTAATGAAAAACTGTTTTTT. Protein: CATRQDGPNEKLFF.

The sample holds many counts of this clonotype. This rearrangement joins TRBV7-3 to TRBJ2-2; 10 bases line up with TRBD1. Trimming removed 0 bases from V and 6 bases from J; junction bases left unmatched: 7. The CDR3 runs to 17 residues. Germline CDR1 reads SGHTA; CDR2 reads FQGTGA. CDR3 amino acids: CASSLTPTGGYPGELFF. As DNA, the CDR3 is TGTGCCAGCAGCTTAACGCCGACAGGGGGCTATCCCGGGGAGCTGTTTTTT.

The sample holds a few counts of this clonotype. This rearrangement joins TRBV20-1 to TRBJ2-1, with 15 bases that match TRBD2. This CDR3 has 13 amino acids. V gave up 6 bases and J gave up 8 bases; unmatched junction bases: 2. Germline V gives CDR1 DFQATT, CDR2 SNEGSKA (reference sequence). The CDR3 spells CSARTSGGDEQFF. CDR3 sequence (DNA): TGCAGTGCGCGGACTAGCGGGGGGGATGAGCAGTTCTTC.